The rows below give T cell receptor beta chains drawn from one sample of a study of cytomegalovirus exposure and HLA in healthy donors. Sequencing used immunoSEQ multiplex PCR; TCRdb keeps in-frame clones, though not all of them. The table includes around 150,000 clones, roughly three quarters detected once. Source material: PBMCs. All receptors come from a male donor in good health and CMV-seronegative. CDR3s include the opening cysteine and the closing phenylalanine or tryptophan. A D gene is named only where the DNA matches it firmly. The size of a clone is reported for some rows only, either as once, few or many, or as a class for expanded clones.

>NA|NA|TRBV30|TRBJ1-1
TGTGCCTGGAGTCGTAGAGATGAAGCTTTCTTT
CAWSRRDEAFF
>NA|NA|TRBV20-1|TRBJ2-3
TGCAGTGCTCCGAGGACAGATACGCAGTATTTT
CSAPRTDTQYF
>TRBD1|NA|TRBV4-1|TRBJ1-5
TGCGCCAGCAGCCAACCGAGGGACAGGGTAAGGCATTTT
CASSQPRDRVRHF
>NA|NA|TRBV28|TRBJ2-7
TGTGCCAGCAGTTCTACAACAGAACCTTCCTACGAGCAGTACTTC
CASSSTTEPSYEQYF
>TRBD1|NA|TRBV27|TRBJ1-2
TGTGCCAGCAGTTTAACTAACAGGGGAGATGGCTACACCTTC
CASSLTNRGDGYTF
>TRBD1|once|TRBV7-8|TRBJ1-1
TGTGCCAGCAGCCCCGTGGAACCAAGGACAGGGAACACTGAAGCTTTCTTT
CASSPVEPRTGNTEAFF
>TRBD1|NA|TRBV27|TRBJ1-6
TGTGCCAGCAGGGGGACAGGGGGCACCTATAATTCACCCCTCCACTTT
CASRGTGGTYNSPLHF
>NA|NA|TRBV6-5|TRBJ1-1
TGTGCCAGCAGTTACTCGATGGGGGGGAACACTGAAGCTTTCTTT
CASSYSMGGNTEAFF
>TRBD1|NA|TRBV10-2|TRBJ2-7
TGCGCCAGCAGTGAGTCGGGACAGGGGGCCTACGAGCAGTACTTC
CASSESGQGAYEQYF
>TRBD1|NA|TRBV5-8|TRBJ2-3
TGTGCCAGCAGCTCGGGAACAGGGGGCTTAAGCACAGATACGCAGTATTTT
CASSSGTGGLSTDTQYF
>NA|NA|TRBV10-2|TRBJ2-1
TGCGCCAGCAGTACAGGGGACTATGAGCAGTTCTTC
CASSTGDYEQFF
>TRBD2|once|TRBV29-1|TRBJ2-3
TGCAGCGTTGAAGATCGGGGACTAGCGGGGCGCCGCACAGATACGCAGTATTTT
CSVEDRGLAGRRTDTQYF
>TRBD1|NA|TRBV10-3|TRBJ2-7
TGTGCCATCAGTTCGTTCTCCGGGACAGGGAACGAGCAGTACTTC
CAISSFSGTGNEQYF
>NA|once|TRBV5-4|TRBJ1-2
TGTGCCAGCAGCTTAAACAGGGAAGGCTACACCTTC
CASSLNREGYTF
>NA|NA|TRBV5-5|TRBJ1-4
TGTGCCAGCAGCTTGGTGCCAGGGAGGGTTGAAAAACTGTTTTTT
CASSLVPGRVEKLFF
>NA|few|TRBV10-3|TRBJ1-2
TGTGCCATCAGTGAGTCCGCGGGGGACTATGGCTACACCTTC
CAISESAGDYGYTF
>NA|NA|TRBV11-2|TRBJ2-2
TGTGCCAGCAGCTTGGCAGCTCTAGGCGGGGAGCTGTTTTTT
CASSLAALGGELFF
>TRBD2|once|TRBV9|TRBJ2-1
TGTGCCAGCAGCGTAGATCTAGGACTAGCGGCCAATGAGCAGTTCTTC
CASSVDLGLAANEQFF
>NA|NA|TRBV27|TRBJ1-5
TGTGCCAGCAGTTACAGCAGGTCTCCAAATCAGCCCCAGCATTTT
CASSYSRSPNQPQHF
>NA|few|TRBV21-1|TRBJ2-5
TGTGCCAGCAGCAAAGGGGCGAGAAAAGAACAAGAGACCCAGTACTTC
CASSKGARKEQETQYF
>NA|NA|TRBV5-4|TRBJ1-1
TGTGCCAGCAGCTTTGGACAACAGAACACTGAAGCTTTCTTT
CASSFGQQNTEAFF
>NA|NA|TRBV4-1|TRBJ1-5
TGCGCCAGCAGCCAAGATACGGGTCAGCCCCAGCATTTT
CASSQDTGQPQHF
>TRBD1|NA|TRBV2|TRBJ2-4
TGTGCCAGCAGTTTACAGGGGGTGCGGGCCAAAAACATTCAGTACTTC
CASSLQGVRAKNIQYF
>TRBD1|once|TRBV10-3|TRBJ2-7
TGTGCCACCCGGGACAGGGAGAACGAGCAGTACTTC
CATRDRENEQYF
>TRBD1|NA|TRBV10-2|TRBJ2-7
TGCGCCAGCAGTGTGCCCCTGGGACAGGGAAAGTACGAGCAGTACTTC
CASSVPLGQGKYEQYF
>NA|once|TRBV9|TRBJ1-2
TGTGCCAGCAGCCTCGGCTATGGCTACACCTTC
CASSLGYGYTF
>NA|NA|TRBV4-3|TRBJ1-2
TGCGCCAGCAGCCAGGACACCGGCTATGGCTACACCTTC
CASSQDTGYGYTF
>NA|few|TRBV12-5|TRBJ2-2
TGTGCTAGTGGTTTGGACAGAAACACCGGGGAGCTGTTTTTT
CASGLDRNTGELFF
>TRBD2|few|TRBV11-2|TRBJ2-7
TGTGCCAGCAGCTTAGAGCCTAGCGGATTCTACGAGCAGTACTTC
CASSLEPSGFYEQYF
>TRBD1|NA|TRBV2|TRBJ2-2
TGTGCCAGCAGTGGGACAGGACGGAACACCGGGGAGCTGTTTTTT
CASSGTGRNTGELFF
>NA|NA|TRBV2|TRBJ1-2
TGTGCCAGCAGTGAAAGGGGGTATGGCTACACCTTC
CASSERGYGYTF
>NA|NA|TRBV19|TRBJ1-5
TGTGCCAGTAGTACCTCCGACAGCCTAAATCAGCCCCAGCATTTT
CASSTSDSLNQPQHF
>TRBD2|NA|TRBV7-2|TRBJ2-7
TGTGCCAGTTCTTTTGCGGGGGGGGATTCCGAGCAGTACTTC
CASSFAGGDSEQYF
>TRBD1|NA|TRBV6-5|TRBJ2-7
TGTGCCAGCAGTTACTCGGACAGGGTCTACGAGCAGTACTTC
CASSYSDRVYEQYF